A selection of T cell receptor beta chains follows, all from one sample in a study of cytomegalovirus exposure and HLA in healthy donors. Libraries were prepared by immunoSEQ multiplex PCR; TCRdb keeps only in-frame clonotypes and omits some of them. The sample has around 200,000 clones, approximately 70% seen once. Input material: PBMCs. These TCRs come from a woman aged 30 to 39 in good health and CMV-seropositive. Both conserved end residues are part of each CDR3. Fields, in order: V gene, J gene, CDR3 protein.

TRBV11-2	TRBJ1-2	CASSLTGEKYGYTF
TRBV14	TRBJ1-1	CASSPRPERTEAFF
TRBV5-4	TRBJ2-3	CASSWAGEGTDTQYF
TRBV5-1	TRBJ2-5	CASSLAVQGSGETQYF
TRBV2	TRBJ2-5	CAGRTGEETQYF
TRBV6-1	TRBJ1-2	CASSPGFQGNYGYTF
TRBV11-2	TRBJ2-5	CASSLGAARGQETQYF
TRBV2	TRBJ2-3	CASSELTSGAGDTQYF
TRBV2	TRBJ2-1	CASSSGTSGSDEQFF
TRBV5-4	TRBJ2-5	CASSLRGGSGSETQYF
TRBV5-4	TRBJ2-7	CASSTSGSAYEQYF
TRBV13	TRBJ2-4	CASSFVIQGLAKNIQYF
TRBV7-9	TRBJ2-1	CASRAETTVEYNEQFF
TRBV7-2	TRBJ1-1	CASSRWMGRNTEAFF
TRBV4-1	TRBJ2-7	CASSPPPGLAGYEQYF
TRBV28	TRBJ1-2	CASRSRGNYGYTF
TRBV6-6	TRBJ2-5	CASSLPGTSVEETQYF
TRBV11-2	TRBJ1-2	CASSLGTGDYGYTF
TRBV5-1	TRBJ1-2	CASSQDFGTGGRPNYGYTF
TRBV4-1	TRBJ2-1	CASSHVDMGLAGDNEQFF
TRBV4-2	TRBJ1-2	CASSQELDLRGGYTF
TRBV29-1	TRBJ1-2	CSARTGGDGYTF
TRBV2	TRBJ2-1	CASSDIYEQFF
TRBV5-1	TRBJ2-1	CASSQSGNRNEQFF
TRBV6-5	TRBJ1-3	CASTSMGGIGNTIYF
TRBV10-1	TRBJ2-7	CASSESIANYEQYF
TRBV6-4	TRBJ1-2	CASSERQGLGYTF
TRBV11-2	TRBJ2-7	CASSLGTGGFEQYF
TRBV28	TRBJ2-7	CASSPPRYEQYF
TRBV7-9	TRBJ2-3	CASSLWGGSTDTQYF
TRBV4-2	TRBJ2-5	CASSPGLAGRLETQYF
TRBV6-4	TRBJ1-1	CASSVIKDREKNTEAFF
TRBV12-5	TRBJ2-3	CASGSGTSLTTDTQYF
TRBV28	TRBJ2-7	CASSPRLRGLAGGGYEQYF
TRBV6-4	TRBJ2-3	CASSNSAGGEADTQYF
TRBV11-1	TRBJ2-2	CASNGASGRPPTGELFF
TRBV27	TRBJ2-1	CASSLSGLAGGLDNEQFF
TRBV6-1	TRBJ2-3	CASSEEAGEGIDTQYF
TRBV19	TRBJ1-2	CASNPGQTFGYTF
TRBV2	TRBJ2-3	CASMRDTQYF
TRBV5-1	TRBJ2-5	CASSLVGGETQYF
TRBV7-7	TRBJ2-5	CASSSPGVLQETQYF
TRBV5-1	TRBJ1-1	CASRSGQENTEAFF
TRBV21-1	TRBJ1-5	CASTCRGSRRVGNQPQHF
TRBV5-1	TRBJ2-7	CASSVRLAGGTSYEQYF
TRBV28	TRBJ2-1	CASSFPIGEQFF
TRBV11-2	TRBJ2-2	CASSVLTGQGTGELFF
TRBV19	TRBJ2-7	CASSTRRAGGVAEQYF
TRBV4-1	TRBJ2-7	CASSQADWDRAYEQYF
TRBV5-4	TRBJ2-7	CASSLGPSRTSYEQYF
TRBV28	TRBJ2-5	CASSSGTGGREQYF
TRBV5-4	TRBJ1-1	CASSQSRDRGAFF